A selection of T cell receptor beta chains follows, all from one sample in a study of shared clonotypes between healthy human individuals. The protocol was immunoSEQ multiplex PCR, while the TCRdb copy is restricted to in-frame clones and leaves out a portion. The data contain about a million clones, roughly 77% of them singletons. Sequencing input: memory CD4+ T cells from PBMCs. The receptor source for this set is a man in his late teens or twenties in good health. Some clones in this sample may be carry-over from other donors' samples. Each CDR3 is given without its conserved first and last residue.

CDR3 protein	V gene	J gene
ASSPSGSSYNEQF	TRBV6-5	TRBJ2-1
ASSLGVNSGANVLT	TRBV5-1	TRBJ2-6
ASSLAGRGLLTGYT	TRBV7-8	TRBJ1-2
ASRADRDFNYGYT	TRBV2	TRBJ1-2
ASSREWTGLYEQY	TRBV4-2	TRBJ2-7
ASSLEPSNYGYT	TRBV5-1	TRBJ1-2
ASSPWNEKLF	TRBV2	TRBJ1-4
ASKAGSSEQY	TRBV28	TRBJ2-7
ASNSPDRVHEQY	TRBV7-8	TRBJ2-7
ASSSPRGAGYEQY	TRBV5-4	TRBJ2-7
ASTPGRGIRGYT	TRBV28	TRBJ1-2
ASSLEGLGGVTGELF	TRBV5-1	TRBJ2-2
ASSWGQGNTEAF	TRBV6-6	TRBJ1-1
ASSLESGRRGTDTQY	TRBV7-2	TRBJ2-3
ASRRTRGTEAF	TRBV7-2	TRBJ1-1
ASSPPGYPTYNEQF	TRBV4-3	TRBJ2-1
ASSLGGSPRELF	TRBV7-3	TRBJ2-2
ASRTGRNLDEQF	TRBV6-1	TRBJ2-1
ASSTSARGSFIDEQF	TRBV5-1	TRBJ2-1
ASSEQPNTGELF	TRBV6-1	TRBJ2-2
ASSLSRQPPYEQY	TRBV28	TRBJ2-7
ASSPNTDTQY	TRBV7-8	TRBJ2-3
ASSPRSFTGELF	TRBV7-3	TRBJ2-2
ASRDSNTEAF	TRBV7-9	TRBJ1-1
ATSGTDSGANVLT	TRBV15	TRBJ2-6
ASSYSRGKGAGGYT	TRBV6-5	TRBJ1-2
ASSPQGPSGSNQPQH	TRBV18	TRBJ1-5
ASSESNSYNEQF	TRBV6-1	TRBJ2-1